The 4 T cell receptor beta chains in this list originate from one sample, sequenced in a study of cytomegalovirus exposure and HLA in healthy donors. PCR employed 60 Vbeta and 13 Jbeta primers. Assay: immunoSEQ multiplex PCR; the TCRdb copy retains only in-frame clones and omits some. The data hold about 190,000 clones, with 75% to 85% observed a single time. Input material: PBMCs. These receptors were collected from a woman aged 30 to 39 in good health and CMV-seropositive.

The CDR3 nucleotides are TGCGCCAGCAGCTTGGCGCTCAGGGGGCCGAGTGAGCAGTTCTTC. Translating it yields CASSLALRGPSEQFF. The rearrangement links TRBV5-1 to TRBJ2-1, with 8 bases fitting TRBD1. CDR1 and CDR2 from the germline V gene are SGHRS and YFSETQ. The CDR3 is made up of 15 amino acids. The junction had 8 bases not matched to a gene; V was cut back by 0 bases and J by 9 bases.

The CDR3 loop reads CASSSVAGAGDEQYF. The DNA of the CDR3 is TGCGCCAGCAGCTCAGTAGCGGGAGCTGGCGACGAGCAGTACTTC. The chain links TRBV5-1 to TRBJ2-7; 9 bases align to TRBD2. The J segment lost 5 bases and the V segment lost 3 bases, leaving 9 bases of the junction unmatched. This CDR3 has 15 residues. Germline CDR1 SGHRS, CDR2 YFSETQ.

This chain links TRBV7-9 with TRBJ2-5; maybe TRBD2 (6 bases). The CDR3 is 17 residues long. V lost 5 bases to trimming and J lost 4 bases, with 23 bases between them. Looked up from germline, CDR1 is SEHNR and CDR2 is FQNEAQ (reference sequence). CDR3 DNA sequence: TGTGCCAGCAGCCCCGTACTGACTAGAGGAGTTGGAGAGACCCAGTACTTC. It encodes CASSPVLTRGVGETQYF.

Details on this clone: Other DNA sequences from this sample encode an identical CDR3 as well. CDR3: CASSLSGQGSYEQYF. The CDR3 nucleotides are TGTGCCAGCAGTTTATCGGGACAGGGTTCCTACGAGCAGTACTTC. The chain couples TRBV27 to TRBJ2-7, with TRBD1 identical over 9 bases. Germline assignment: CDR1 MNHEY and CDR2 SMNVEV (reference sequence). The ends lost 0 bases at V and 1 base at J; junction bases unmatched: 1. The CDR3 spans 15 residues.